These T cell receptor beta chains were read from a single sample in a study of blood T cell repertoires in COVID-19. The protocol was immunoSEQ multiplex PCR, while the TCRdb copy is restricted to in-frame clones and leaves out a portion. The sample carries about 200,000 clones, roughly 80% recorded once. The sequencing sample was made of peripheral blood. Receptors originate from a woman between 70 and 85 years old with acute or convalescent COVID-19. Both conserved end residues are trimmed from each CDR3. Each record gives: clone size, CDR3 length, V gene, J gene, CDR3 protein. Only part of the rows carry a size: once, few, many, or a class if the clone is expanded.

.	14	TRBV7-6	TRBJ2-1	ASSKGPGQGETEQF
many	13	TRBV14	TRBJ2-1	ASSPGQGFGNEQF
.	15	TRBV2	TRBJ2-2	ASSGLWVAGDAGELF
.	14	TRBV9	TRBJ2-2	ASSALGGVGTGELF
.	14	TRBV7-2	TRBJ2-1	ASRLTLARGYNEQF
.	11	TRBV29-1	TRBJ1-1	SVDDRSGTEAF
.	13	TRBV27	TRBJ1-3	ASSTADSSGNTIY
.	11	TRBV18	TRBJ1-2	ASSPTGLYGYT
.	15	TRBV28	TRBJ1-4	ASSLAGGRGLNEKLF
.	13	TRBV24-1	TRBJ2-7	ATSDPGRGGYEQY
few	16	TRBV5-4	TRBJ2-5	ASSVTVTSGRGGETQY
.	11	TRBV29-1	TRBJ1-3	SVTGAAGNTIY
.	17	TRBV28	TRBJ1-4	ASSFLPGHQVATNEKLF
.	11	TRBV3-1/TRBV3-2	TRBJ1-4	ASRRQDNEKLF